The 31 T cell receptor beta chains in this list originate from one sample, sequenced in a study of monozygotic twins with cystic fibrosis. TCRdb's copy holds only in-frame clones and misses some; the assay was immunoSEQ multiplex PCR. The sample includes around 20,000 clones, around nine tenths of them seen just once. The specimen sequenced was blood. These receptors were collected from a woman aged 25 to 45 with cystic fibrosis.

In DNA, the CDR3 is TGTGCCAGCAGGATGGGGGGTGTGGGAGAGACCCAGTACTTC. Encoded protein: CASRMGGVGETQYF. This chain connects TRBV6-6 to TRBJ2-5, with D possibly being TRBD2 (6 bases). Per the germline V gene, CDR1 is MNHNY and CDR2 is SVGAGI (reference sequence). V lost 6 bases, J lost 4 bases, and 15 bases lay in between. The CDR3 has 14 residues.

J is TRBJ2-1 and V is TRBV9; 12 positions agree with TRBD2. V dropped 4 bases and J dropped 7; count of bases not matched to a gene: 9. Germline V gives CDR1 SGDLS, CDR2 YYNGEE. The CDR3 is 16 amino acids. In nucleotides, the CDR3 is TGTGCCAGCAGCCCCAGACTAGCGGGGGTTACTAATGAGCAGTTCTTC. Amino acid sequence: CASSPRLAGVTNEQFF.

This chain joins TRBV19 and TRBJ1-1, with TRBD1 as a possible D gene (5 bases). Trimming shortened V by 6 bases and J by 6 bases, and 17 bases separated the two germline ends. CDR3 size: 14 residues. CDR1 is LNHDA, CDR2 SQIVND, per germline (reference sequence). This CDR3 reads CASRPGTRGPEAFF. The CDR3 nucleotides read TGTGCCAGTAGACCTGGGACCCGGGGCCCTGAAGCTTTCTTT. Full variable domain (remainder filled in from reference TRBV19 and TRBJ1-1): DGGITQSPKYLFRKEGQNVTLSCEQNLNHDAMYWYRQDPGQGLRLIYYSQIVNDFQKGDIAEGYSVSREKKESFPLTVTSAQKNPTAFYLCASRPGTRGPEAFFGQGTRLTVV.

This clone rates as medium-sized (0.01 to 0.1%). The chain links TRBV6-5 to TRBJ2-7; D is ambiguous. CDR1 MNHEY and CDR2 SVGAGI come from the germline V gene. Trimming left V 2 bases short and J 3 bases short, with 11 bases between. The CDR3 length is 14 residues. CDR3 coding DNA: TGTGCCAGCAGTTACGGCGGTGATCTCTACGAGCAGTACTTC. Translating it yields CASSYGGDLYEQYF.

The V and J genes are TRBV5-1 and TRBJ2-1; the D is unclear. Trimming left V 0 bases short and J 4 bases short, with 5 bases between. There are 13 residues in the CDR3. The germline V gene encodes CDR1 SGHRS and CDR2 YFSETQ. This chain's CDR3 is CASSLGAYNEQFF. In DNA, the CDR3 is TGCGCCAGCAGCTTGGGCGCGTACAATGAGCAGTTCTTC.

The rearrangement uses TRBV19 and TRBJ1-5, with D unclear. This CDR3 contains 12 residues. Germline CDR1 is LNHDA and CDR2 is SQIVND (reference sequence). Trimming cost V 5 bases and J 9 bases, with 11 bases left between them. CDR3 nucleotides: TGTGCCAGTAGTCCCCCCTTCGGGCCCCAGCATTTT. This gives the protein CASSPPFGPQHF.

The rearrangement uses TRBV7-9 and TRBJ1-5; 7 bases line up with TRBD1. After removal of 7 bases from V and 4 bases from J, the junction contained 1 base not matched to a gene. The CDR3 has 12 residues. In germline, CDR1 is SEHNR, CDR2 FQNEAQ (reference sequence). The CDR3 DNA is TGTGCCAGCACGACAGGGAATCAGCCCCAGCATTTT. Amino acid sequence: CASTTGNQPQHF.

The chain joins TRBV7-8 to TRBJ1-6, with TRBD1 matching over 7 bases. The CDR3 is 19 amino acids. Germline values: CDR1 SGHVS, CDR2 FQNEAQ. V lost 1 base, J lost 0 bases, and 9 bases stayed unmatched. The CDR3, as DNA: TGTGCCAGCAGCTTAGGGGAGGCGACAGGGAGCTCCTATAATTCACCCCTCCACTTT. This codes for CASSLGEATGSSYNSPLHF.

On this clone: The junction shows a germline mismatch at one end, possibly a read error. The V call is TRBV10-3, the J call TRBJ1-6; no clear D. Germline V gene data show CDR1 as ENHRY and CDR2 as SYGVKD. This CDR3 contains 14 residues. CDR3 region: CAISEHENPPYLSF. DNA of the CDR3: TGTGCCATCAGTGAGCACGAAAACCCCCCCTACCTATCTTTT.

This clone is a singleton in its sample. This chain connects TRBV11-3 to TRBJ2-7; weak D call: TRBD1 (6 bases). This CDR3 spans 15 amino acids. The germline V and J ends were trimmed by 2 bases and 0 bases, with 11 bases remaining between them. Germline CDR1 and CDR2: SGHNT and YENEEA. The CDR3 here is CASSLNREHSYEQYF. The DNA for the CDR3 is TGTGCCAGCAGCTTAAACAGGGAACACTCCTACGAGCAGTACTTC. The variable domain in full, completed from reference TRBV11-3 and TRBJ2-7, reads EAGVVQSPRYKIIEKKQPVAFWCNPISGHNTLYWYLQNLGQGPELLIRYENEEAVDDSQLPKDRFSAERLKGVDSTLKIQPAELGDSAVYLCASSLNREHSYEQYFGPGTRLTVT.

Written as DNA, the CDR3 is TGCGCCAGCAGCTTGAGAGCTAGCGGGGGGCTGAATGAGCAGTTCTTC. Translation: CASSLRASGGLNEQFF. The J gene is TRBJ2-1, the V gene TRBV5-1; 11 nucleotides line up with TRBD2. V lost 1 base to trimming and J lost 7 bases; unmatched junction nucleotides: 7. CDR3 length equals 16 residues. Germline CDR1 SGHRS, CDR2 YFSETQ. The full variable domain, completed using reference TRBV5-1 and TRBJ2-1, is KAGVTQTPRYLIKTRGQQVTLSCSPISGHRSVSWYQQTPGQGLQFLFEYFSETQRNKGNFPGRFSGRQFSNSRSEMNVSTLELGDSALYLCASSLRASGGLNEQFFGPGTRLTVL.

This clone was observed a few times. The V and J genes are TRBV7-9 and TRBJ1-1; the D is unclear. Germline V lookup: CDR1 SEHNR, CDR2 FQNEAQ (reference sequence). Deletions cut 6 bases from V and 0 bases from J, with 8 bases between. This CDR3 is built from 13 residues. This CDR3 is CASRSGVNTEAFF. The CDR3, as DNA: TGTGCCAGCAGGAGCGGTGTGAACACTGAAGCTTTCTTT.

V gene TRBV4-3 combines with J gene TRBJ2-6; possible D gene TRBD1, 6 bases. CDR1 LGHNA and CDR2 YSLEER come from the germline V gene. Deletions cut 0 bases from V and 0 bases from J, with 9 bases between. The length of the CDR3 is 17 residues. CDR3 coding DNA: TGCGCCAGCAGCCAAGATAGGGACATCTCTGGGGCCAACGTCCTGACTTTC. As protein: CASSQDRDISGANVLTF.

The rearrangement uses TRBV7-8 and TRBJ1-6, with a tentative D call TRBD1 (5 bases). Trimming shortened V by 1 base and J by 9 bases, and 10 bases separated the two germline ends. Germline V gene data show CDR1 as SGHVS and CDR2 as FQNEAQ. The CDR3 is made up of 14 amino acids. CDR3 in amino acids: CASSLEGDGSPLHF. DNA of the CDR3: TGTGCCAGCAGCTTAGAAGGGGACGGTTCACCCCTCCACTTT.

This clone was observed once. The rearrangement uses TRBV6-5 and TRBJ2-5; 12 bases line up with TRBD2. V lost 2 bases to trimming and J lost 5 bases; unmatched junction nucleotides: 3. CDR1 is MNHEY and CDR2 is SVGAGI in the germline V gene. This CDR3 contains 15 residues. CDR3 bases: TGTGCCAGCAGTTACGAGGGGACTAGCGGGGAGACCCAGTACTTC. It encodes CASSYEGTSGETQYF.

This sequence joins TRBV29-1 and TRBJ1-1; D is undetermined. V shed 4 bases and J shed 0 bases, with 9 bases lying between them. The CDR3 length is 13 residues. Germline V gene sequence: CDR1 SQVTM, CDR2 ANQGSEA. The CDR3 is CSVVTQLNTEAFF. Here the CDR3 DNA reads TGCAGCGTTGTGACCCAACTGAACACTGAAGCTTTCTTT.

The chain employs TRBV28 and TRBJ1-6, with 10 positions matching TRBD1. CDR3 size: 14 residues. Germline V gene lookup returns CDR1 MDHEN and CDR2 SYDVKM. Germline trimming cut 5 bases from V and 10 bases from J; bases unmatched to any gene: 5. CDR3 coding DNA: TGTGCCAGCAGTCCTGGACAGGGGGGGTCACCCCTCCACTTT. Protein: CASSPGQGGSPLHF.

The chain joins TRBV2 to TRBJ2-5; D not certain. The germline V gene encodes CDR1 SNHLY and CDR2 FYNNEI. V lost 6 bases and J 2 bases, leaving 7 bases between the germline ends. CDR3 length equals 12 residues. The CDR3: CASSGLQETQYF. Here the CDR3 DNA reads TGTGCCAGCAGCGGTCTGCAAGAGACCCAGTACTTC.

The CDR3 coding sequence is TGTGCCAGGGGGGTAAGGGGAGGGAGCAATCAGCCCCAGCATTTT. It yields the protein CARGVRGGSNQPQHF. This chain uses TRBV6-5 with TRBJ1-5; possible D gene TRBD1, 5 bases. CDR1 and CDR2 from the germline V gene are MNHEY and SVGAGI. Trimming took off 9 bases at V and 1 base at J, with 16 bases between the two ends. The CDR3 has 15 residues.

The chain joins TRBV28 to TRBJ2-3; 11 positions match TRBD2. With 5 bases clipped from V and 2 bases from J, the junction kept 3 bases outside the gene matches. CDR1 and CDR2 (germline): MDHEN, SYDVKM. The CDR3 is made up of 15 amino acids. CDR3 amino acids: CASSRLAGPTDTQYF. CDR3 DNA sequence: TGTGCCAGCAGTCGACTAGCGGGGCCCACAGATACGCAGTATTTT. The entire variable domain, with the rest obtained from reference TRBV28 and TRBJ2-3, is as follows: DVKVTQSSRYLVKRTGEKVFLECVQDMDHENMFWYRQDPGLGLRLIYFSYDVKMKEKGDIPEGYSVSREKKERFSLILESASTNQTSMYLCASSRLAGPTDTQYFGPGTRLTVL.

This clone was picked up a small number of times. The gene calls are TRBV14 and TRBJ1-2; weak D call: TRBD1 (5 bases). Germline CDR1 reads SGHDN; CDR2 reads FVKESK. The CDR3 runs 15 residues. V was trimmed by 4 bases and J by 4 bases, leaving 16 bases between them. CDR3 DNA: TGTGCCAGCAGCCGAGGAGTCGGGGGTAGCTATGGCTACACCTTC. It is translated as CASSRGVGGSYGYTF.

This clone was seen just once. The chain recombines TRBV5-4 with TRBJ2-5, with D unresolved. The CDR3 totals 13 residues. CDR1 SGHNT and CDR2 YYREEE come from the germline V gene (reference sequence). Trimming stripped 4 bases from V and 5 bases from J, with 12 bases between. CDR3 in amino acids: CASSTDLRETQYF. The CDR3 region has the DNA TGTGCCAGCAGCACCGACCTTCGGGAGACCCAGTACTTC. The full variable domain, in which reference TRBV5-4 and TRBJ2-5 provide the parts outside the CDR3, is ETGVTQSPTHLIKTRGQQVTLRCSSQSGHNTVSWYQQALGQGPQFIFQYYREEENGRGNFPPRFSGLQFPNYSSELNVNALELDDSALYLCASSTDLRETQYFGPGTRLLVL.

This sequence joins TRBV9 and TRBJ1-6, with D maybe TRBD1 (5 bases). The germline gives CDR1 SGDLS, CDR2 YYNGEE. This CDR3 comprises 15 residues. The germline V and J ends were trimmed by 0 bases and 10 bases, with 14 bases remaining between them. The CDR3 sequence is CASSVGGGVGSPLHF. The CDR3 bases are TGTGCCAGCAGCGTAGGTGGAGGGGTGGGGTCACCCCTCCACTTT.

As DNA, the CDR3 is TGTGCCAGCAGCGTAACCGGGACAGGGGGAATAGGCGAGCAGTACTTC. It codes for CASSVTGTGGIGEQYF. This chain joins TRBV11-2 and TRBJ2-7; TRBD1 agrees at 11 bases. Germline V gives CDR1 SGHAT, CDR2 FQNNGV. CDR3 length equals 16 residues. J lost 6 bases, V lost 5 bases, and 12 bases had no gene match.

The chain has TRBV5-6 and TRBJ2-7, with D perhaps matching TRBD2 (6 bases). Trimming took off 4 bases at V and 3 bases at J, with 17 bases between the two ends. The CDR3 has 15 amino acids. Germline V gene sequence: CDR1 SGHDT, CDR2 YYEEEE. The CDR3 spells CASSRRGNLYYEQYF. The DNA for the CDR3 is TGTGCCAGCAGCCGGAGGGGTAACCTTTACTACGAGCAGTACTTC.

V usage is TRBV6-5 and J usage is TRBJ2-3, with a possible D match to TRBD2 (6 bases). V lost 2 bases and J lost 6, with 12 bases in between. This CDR3 is 14 amino acids long. The germline V gene has CDR1 MNHEY and CDR2 SVGAGI. This chain's CDR3 is CASSYATRLDTQYF. CDR3 coding DNA: TGTGCCAGCAGTTACGCGACTAGGCTGGATACGCAGTATTTT.

The chain is built from TRBV21-1 and TRBJ2-7. TRBV21-1 is classified as a pseudogene. The CDR3 extends over 16 amino acids. The CDR3 loop is CASSSKGVNRSYEQYF. The CDR3 nucleotides are TGTGCCAGCAGCTCAAAAGGCGTTAACCGCTCCTACGAGCAGTACTTC.

The V gene is TRBV7-8, the J gene TRBJ2-1; 8 nucleotides match TRBD2. The V gene end was trimmed by 2 bases and the J gene end by 0 bases; junction bases not matched to a gene: 15. Germline V gene lookup returns CDR1 SGHVS and CDR2 FQNEAQ. The CDR3 spans 20 residues. The chain's CDR3 is CASSLLGAGVYPSSYNEQFF. CDR3 nucleotide sequence: TGTGCCAGCAGCTTACTTGGAGCGGGGGTATATCCCAGCTCCTACAATGAGCAGTTCTTC.

The V and J genes are TRBV12-5 and TRBJ2-1; D gene ambiguous. From germline, CDR1 is LGHNT and CDR2 FRNRAP. CDR3 size: 14 residues. V lost 5 bases, J lost 9 bases, and 17 bases lay in between. The DNA of the CDR3 is TGTGCTAGTGGTCGTCCCCTCGAATATAGTGAGCAGTTCTTC. Amino acid sequence: CASGRPLEYSEQFF.

The chain has TRBV9 and TRBJ2-3; D call uncertain. V gave up 4 bases and J gave up 6 bases, with 18 bases separating them. Germline CDR1 reads SGDLS; CDR2 reads YYNGEE. This CDR3 comprises 15 residues. CDR3 residues: CASSPSPSDMDTQYF. The CDR3 DNA is TGTGCCAGCAGCCCCAGCCCCAGTGACATGGATACGCAGTATTTT.

The chain is built from TRBV4-1 and TRBJ2-3; tentatively, D is TRBD1 or TRBD2 (6 bases each). Germline CDR1 and CDR2: MGHRA and YSYEKL. This CDR3 has 16 amino acids. Trimming took 4 bases from V and 2 from J, leaving 16 bases between them. CDR3 in DNA: TGCGCCAGCAGCCTTCCGACAGGACTACCCACAGATACGCAGTATTTT. Translated: CASSLPTGLPTDTQYF.